The 20 T cell receptor beta chains below come from one sample, sequenced in a study of blood T cell repertoires in COVID-19. Using immunoSEQ multiplex PCR, the repertoire was profiled, and TCRdb retains in-frame clones only, with some absent. The sample yields about 190,000 clones, roughly 84% seen once. Sequenced input: PBMCs or T cells enriched from blood (not recorded which). The receptors were gathered from a woman in her twenties or thirties who had been exposed to COVID-19.

The chain uses TRBV6-5 and TRBJ2-3; TRBD2 matches at 13 bases. J lost 2 bases, V lost 6 bases, and 2 bases had no gene match. Germline V gene sequence: CDR1 MNHEY, CDR2 SVGAGI. The CDR3 spans 15 residues. The CDR3 loop is CASRGLAGITDTQYF. Here the CDR3 DNA reads TGTGCCAGCAGGGGACTAGCGGGGATCACAGATACGCAGTATTTT.

The rearrangement uses TRBV18 and TRBJ2-1; 9 bases map to TRBD2. CDR1 and CDR2 from the germline V gene are KGHSH and LQKENI. J lost 4 bases, V lost 3 bases, and 7 bases had no gene match. The CDR3 contains 16 residues. The CDR3 bases are TGTGCCAGCTCACCGGAACCCAGCGGGGGGTACAATGAGCAGTTCTTC. This encodes CASSPEPSGGYNEQFF.

The chain couples TRBV9 to TRBJ2-7; TRBD2 aligns across 10 bases. There are 17 residues in the CDR3. J lost 3 bases, V lost 3 bases, and 12 bases had no gene match. CDR1 and CDR2 from the germline V gene are SGDLS and YYNGEE. CDR3 bases: TGTGCCAGCAGCGGTACGGTAATGAGCGGGGGGGTCTACGAGCAGTACTTC. Encoded protein: CASSGTVMSGGVYEQYF.

The chain couples TRBV7-3 to TRBJ2-6; 9 nucleotides match TRBD1. J gave up 6 bases and V 6 bases, and 6 bases lay outside the gene matches. Germline CDR1 reads SGHTA; CDR2 reads FQGTGA. The CDR3 runs 15 residues. CDR3 nucleotide sequence: TGTGCCAGCAGTTTGGGACAGGGTGAGGCCAACGTCCTGACTTTC. This translates into CASSLGQGEANVLTF.

This chain connects TRBV6-5 to TRBJ1-1; D possibly corresponds to TRBD1 (6 bases). V was cut by 2 bases and J by 4 bases, with 14 bases left in between. Germline V CDR1 and CDR2: MNHEY, SVGAGI. The CDR3 totals 15 residues. CDR3 amino acids: CASSYGEKGGTEAFF. CDR3 coding DNA: TGTGCCAGCAGTTACGGGGAGAAAGGGGGCACTGAAGCTTTCTTT.

The chain couples TRBV4-1 to TRBJ2-3, with D tentatively TRBD2 (7 bases). Trimming cost V 0 bases and J 3 bases, with 13 bases left between them. This CDR3 has 16 amino acids. Germline CDR1 reads MGHRA; CDR2 reads YSYEKL. The CDR3 region is CASSQESAGATDTQYF. CDR3 DNA sequence: TGCGCCAGCAGCCAAGAAAGTGCGGGGGCGACAGATACGCAGTATTTT.

The chain employs TRBV9 and TRBJ1-3; D may be TRBD1 (6 bases). Germline lookup yields CDR1 SGDLS and CDR2 YYNGEE. With 1 base removed from V and 6 bases from J, the gap between germline ends came to 20 bases. The CDR3 extends over 17 amino acids. The DNA for the CDR3 is TGTGCCAGCAGCGTATCGGCGGTCACAGGGAACGAAAACACCATATATTTT. It translates to CASSVSAVTGNENTIYF.

This clone showed up just once. A junction boundary mismatches the germline segment, possibly from a read error. J is TRBJ2-2 and V is TRBV4-3; 9 bases map to TRBD1. From germline, CDR1 is LGHNA and CDR2 YSLEER. The CDR3 is 14 amino acids. The CDR3 is CASRQGQGTGELFF. The CDR3, as DNA: TGCGCCAGCAGACAAGGACAGGGGACCGGGGAGCTGTTTTTT.

This CDR3 is CASSYKAGGHYEQYF. In nucleotides, the CDR3 is TGTGCCAGCAGTTACAAGGCGGGGGGACACTACGAGCAGTACTTC. The V gene is TRBV6-2 or TRBV6-3, the J gene TRBJ2-7, with TRBD2 matching over 8 bases. The CDR3 has 15 amino acids. Unmatched junction bases numbered 6, after V lost 2 bases and J lost 3 bases. In germline, CDR1 is MNHEY, CDR2 SVGEGT.

CDR3 in amino acids: CASSQGMGGLNYGYTF. Here the CDR3 DNA reads TGCGCCAGCAGCCAAGGCATGGGGGGTCTAAACTATGGCTACACCTTC. The chain employs TRBV4-1 and TRBJ1-2, with D possibly TRBD1 on 5 matching bases. Germline-derived CDR1 and CDR2 are MGHRA and YSYEKL. Trimming cost V 1 base and J 2 bases, with 14 bases left between them. The CDR3 is 16 residues long.

This chain links TRBV18 with TRBJ2-7; 7 nucleotides match TRBD2. The CDR3 runs 19 residues. Germline CDR1 and CDR2: KGHSH and LQKENI. The trim removed 3 bases at V and 6 bases at J, leaving 23 bases unmatched. The CDR3 loop is CASSPPPLEEREGFGEQYF. The CDR3 bases are TGTGCCAGCTCACCTCCTCCCCTAGAAGAGAGGGAGGGATTTGGCGAGCAGTACTTC.

The genes are TRBV30 and TRBJ1-1; D is uncertain. CDR3 size: 14 residues. In germline, CDR1 is GTSNPN, CDR2 SVGIG (reference sequence). V was pared by 0 bases and J by 4 bases, with 12 bases between. The CDR3 region has the DNA TGTGCCTGGAGTGTTGAGGGTTTTGGCACTGAAGCTTTCTTT. It codes for CAWSVEGFGTEAFF.

The chain carries TRBV6-6 and TRBJ2-7; 7 bases agree with TRBD1. Germline values: CDR1 MNHNY, CDR2 SVGAGI (reference sequence). The CDR3 extends over 15 amino acids. V dropped 0 bases and J dropped 0; count of bases not matched to a gene: 2. The CDR3 sequence is CASSYSAGGSYEQYF. CDR3 coding DNA: TGTGCCAGCAGTTACTCTGCAGGGGGCTCCTACGAGCAGTACTTC.

This clone has just a few counts. This chain joins TRBV6-5 and TRBJ1-4; 8 bases match TRBD1. Germline loops: CDR1 MNHEY, CDR2 SVGAGI. This CDR3 is built from 14 residues. V trimming: 5 bases; J trimming: 7 bases; junction bases outside the gene matches: 6. As DNA, the CDR3 is TGTGCCAGCAGTCAGGACAGGGAGGGTGAAAAACTGTTTTTT. Translated: CASSQDREGEKLFF.

This clone was found once. V and J are TRBV30 and TRBJ1-3; TRBD1 matches at 7 bases. Trimming cost V 2 bases and J 2 bases; bases outside gene matches: 6. The CDR3 spans 15 residues. In germline, CDR1 is GTSNPN, CDR2 SVGIG (reference sequence). The CDR3 region has the DNA TGTGCCTGGAGTCCGACAGGGCGCCCTGGAAACACCATATATTTT. Protein product: CAWSPTGRPGNTIYF.

By share, this clone counts as medium-sized (0.01 to 0.1%). CDR3 DNA sequence: TGCGCCAGCAGTGGGGACTCCCCTGGGGATGGCTACACCTTC. Translated, it gives CASSGDSPGDGYTF. The chain recombines TRBV10-2 with TRBJ1-2; a weak D match, TRBD1 (5 bases). Germline CDR1 is WSHSY and CDR2 is SAAADI. The CDR3 totals 14 residues. V was pared by 4 bases and J by 6 bases, with 15 bases between.

This sequence joins TRBV5-1 and TRBJ2-5, with D possibly TRBD2 on 5 matching bases. The CDR3 has 16 residues. Looked up from germline, CDR1 is SGHRS and CDR2 is YFSETQ. Trimming removed 6 bases from V and 4 bases from J, with 22 bases in between. This CDR3 is CASKLQPTGVRETQYF. CDR3 sequence (DNA): TGCGCCAGCAAACTTCAACCGACCGGGGTTCGAGAGACCCAGTACTTC.

V gene TRBV5-1 combines with J gene TRBJ1-5; D is possibly TRBD1 (5 bases). This CDR3 spans 16 amino acids. Germline lookup yields CDR1 SGHRS and CDR2 YFSETQ. V was trimmed by 0 bases and J by 7 bases, leaving 17 bases between them. Written as DNA, the CDR3 is TGCGCCAGCAGCTTGGAGGGGAGGGGAGGGGACCAGCCCCAGCATTTT. Its protein product is CASSLEGRGGDQPQHF.

This clone was detected only once. The genes are TRBV6-6 and TRBJ2-7; D is uncertain. With 2 bases removed from V and 0 bases from J, the gap between germline ends came to 8 bases. Per germline, CDR1 MNHNY and CDR2 SVGAGI (reference sequence). The CDR3 has 14 amino acids. CDR3 sequence: CASSYEWSSYEQYF. The CDR3 DNA reads TGTGCCAGCAGTTACGAATGGAGCTCCTACGAGCAGTACTTC.

V is TRBV3-1 (or the pseudogene TRBV3-2) and J is TRBJ2-7; 14 bases line up with TRBD2. V was pared by 4 bases and J by 2 bases, with 4 bases of the junction left unmatched. This CDR3 contains 16 residues. Germline CDR1 is LGHDT and CDR2 is YNNKEL (reference sequence). The DNA of the CDR3 is TGTGCCAGCAGCCGCGGACTAGCGGGGGGACCCTACGAGCAGTACTTC. Residues: CASSRGLAGGPYEQYF.